The count of the clone carrying this T cell receptor (beta chain) is one. Its matching antigen is unknown. These data belong to a study of human T cells and chemical hapten exposure. Broader study findings: TCRs above 1 in 1000 frequency did not change with DPC sensitization. Compared to controls, expanded TCRs made significantly more large clusters of similar CDR3s. The count of PT1 expanded TCRs correlated positively with patch test score. Because all patients had alopecia, their immune responses might differ from healthy ones.

Described time point: pre-sensitization, week 0. Regarding treatment: therapeutic diphenylcyclopropenone sensitization with weekly scalp DPC. Germline V gene sequence: CDR1 DFQATT, CDR2 SNEGSKA (reference sequence). This CDR3 is 11 amino acids long. The V end was cut by 3 bases, the J end by 6 bases, with 9 bases between. TCRdb processed the RACE reads anew with MiXCR; each CDR3 protein has one entry. The table has a few hundred thousand distinct CDR3 sequences, about 8.1% seen once. Sequences were derived from whole blood, sampled in connection with sensitization to the hapten diphenylcyclopropenone (DPC). The gene calls are TRBV20-1 and TRBJ2-7, with D maybe TRBD1 (5 bases). The receptor was derived from a woman aged 40 to 50 with alopecia areata. Some clones in this sample may be carry-over from other donors' samples. The CDR3 DNA sequence: TGCAGTGCTAGCTGGGGCGGCGAGCAGTACTTC. Its protein product is CSASWGGEQYF.